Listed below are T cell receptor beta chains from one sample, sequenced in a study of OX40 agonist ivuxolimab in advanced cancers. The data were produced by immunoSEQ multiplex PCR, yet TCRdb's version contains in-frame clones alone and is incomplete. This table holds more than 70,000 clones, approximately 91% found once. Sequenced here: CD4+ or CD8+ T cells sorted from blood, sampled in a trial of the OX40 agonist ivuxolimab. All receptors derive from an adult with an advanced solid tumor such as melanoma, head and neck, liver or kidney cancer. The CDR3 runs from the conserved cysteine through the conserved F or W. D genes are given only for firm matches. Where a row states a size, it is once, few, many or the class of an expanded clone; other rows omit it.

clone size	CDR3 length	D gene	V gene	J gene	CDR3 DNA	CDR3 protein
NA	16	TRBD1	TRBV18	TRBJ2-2	TGTGCCAGCTCACCATCCGGACAGGGGTTAACCGGGGAGCTGTTTTTT	CASSPSGQGLTGELFF
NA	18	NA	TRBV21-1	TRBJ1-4	TGTGCCAGCAGCAAAGTGAGAGAAAACTGGGCAACTAATGAAAAACTGTTTTTT	CASSKVRENWATNEKLFF
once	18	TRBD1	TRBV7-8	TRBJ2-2	TGTGCCAGCAGCTCCGGGACAGGGGGGTGGGGACCCACCGGGGAGCTGTTTTTT	CASSSGTGGWGPTGELFF
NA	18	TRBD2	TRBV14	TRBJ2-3	TGTGCCAGCAGCCCCCGGACTAGCGGCCGCGCTAGCACAGATACGCAGTATTTT	CASSPRTSGRASTDTQYF
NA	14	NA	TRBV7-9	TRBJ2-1	TGTGCCAGCAGCTTAGAAATCTCCTACAATGAGCAGTTCTTC	CASSLEISYNEQFF
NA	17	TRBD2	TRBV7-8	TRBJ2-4	TGTGCCAGCAGCTTACGCGGGAGGGCCTCAGCCAAAAACATTCAGTACTTC	CASSLRGRASAKNIQYF
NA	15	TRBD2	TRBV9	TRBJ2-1	TGTGCCAGCAGCACTCATCCCGGCGTAGCGGGCGAGCAGTTCTTC	CASSTHPGVAGEQFF
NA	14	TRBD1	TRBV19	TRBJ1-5	TGTGCCAGTAGGGACAGGCGACCAAATCAGCCCCAGCATTTT	CASRDRRPNQPQHF
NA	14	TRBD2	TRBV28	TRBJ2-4	TGTGCCAGCAGGCCCGGGGGGGCCAAAAACATTCAGTACTTC	CASRPGGAKNIQYF
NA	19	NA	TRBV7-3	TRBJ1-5	TGTGCCAGCAGCTCAAGGAGTAACTGGGGCGGAGGGCTCAATCAGCCCCAGCATTTT	CASSSRSNWGGGLNQPQHF
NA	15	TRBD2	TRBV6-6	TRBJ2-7	TGTGCCAGCTATCTGGCGGGAGGTAGCTCCTACGAGCAGTACTTC	CASYLAGGSSYEQYF
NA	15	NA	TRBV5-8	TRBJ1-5	TGTGCCAGCAGCTTGGCCCTGTATAGCAATCAGCCCCAGCATTTT	CASSLALYSNQPQHF
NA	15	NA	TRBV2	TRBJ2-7	TGTGCCAGCAGTGAAGAAGGCGGGAAGTCCTACGAGCAGTACTTC	CASSEEGGKSYEQYF
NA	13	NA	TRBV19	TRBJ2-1	TGTGCCAGTAGTATAGAAGGGCAGCGAGGGCAGTTCTTC	CASSIEGQRGQFF
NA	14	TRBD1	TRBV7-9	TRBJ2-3	TGTGCCAGCAGCTATACAGGGGGCCAAGATACGCAGTATTTT	CASSYTGGQDTQYF
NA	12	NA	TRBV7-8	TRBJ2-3	TGTGCCAGCAGCTTAGTCGGCGATACGCAGTATTTT	CASSLVGDTQYF
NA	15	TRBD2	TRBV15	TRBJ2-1	TGTGCCACCAGCAGAGATCGGGCGGGAGGGAATGAGCAGTTCTTC	CATSRDRAGGNEQFF
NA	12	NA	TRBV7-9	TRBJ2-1	TGTGCCAGCAGCTTAGGTTCCAATGAGCAGTTCTTC	CASSLGSNEQFF
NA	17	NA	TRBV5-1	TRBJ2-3	TGCGCCAGCAGCTCGGGCTGGCGAAGCTCTAGCACAGATACGCAGTATTTT	CASSSGWRSSSTDTQYF
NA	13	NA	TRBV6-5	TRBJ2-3	TGTGCCAGCAGTTACGCACCAGCCATGAAGCAGTATTTT	CASSYAPAMKQYF
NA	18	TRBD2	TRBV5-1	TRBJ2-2	TGCGCCAGCAGCTTGGGCCTAGCGGGAGTCGGAAACACCGGGGAGCTGTTTTTT	CASSLGLAGVGNTGELFF
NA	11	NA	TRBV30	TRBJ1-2	TGTGCCTGGAGGTTCGTAGGCGGCTACACCTTC	CAWRFVGGYTF